This T cell receptor beta chain was sequenced in a study of blood T cell repertoires in COVID-19. Study as a whole: Acute and convalescent COVID-19 specimens originated in the United States, Italy and Spain. From T cells, B-cell-depleted T cells, or PBMCs came the material, which was cDNA or gDNA.

Original handling: Nucleated cell number was recorded as an estimate derived from reference gene primer amplification. Profiled with immunoSEQ multiplex PCR; TCRdb holds only in-frame clones, not every one. V, J and clone size reflect that table, while D and trimming were determined from the DNA. This table holds roughly 260,000 clones, about 88% found once. CDR1 is SGDLS, CDR2 YYNGEE, per germline. This CDR3 has 15 amino acids. The J segment lost 3 bases and the V segment lost 2 bases, leaving 7 bases of the junction unmatched. The sequence came from a man aged 55 to 69 who had recovered from COVID-19. Material for sequencing was peripheral blood. The chain links TRBV9 to TRBJ1-2, with 7 nucleotides matching TRBD1. Here the CDR3 DNA reads TGTGCCAGCAGCGTCGGGACAGAAAATTACTATGGCTACACCTTC. This encodes CASSVGTENYYGYTF.